The 14 T cell receptor beta chains presented below share a single source sample, sequenced in a study of CD8 T cells in ankylosing spondylitis listed by TCRdb under 2017. Study-wide conclusions, independent of this receptor: A TCR beta motif made up of fewer than 10 highly homologous amino acid variants appeared to be characteristic of blood from ankylosing spondylitis patients.

The protocol used for the library was 5' RACE. Sequencing relied on an Illumina HiSeq 2500. TCRdb handled the public reads itself, with Q25 trimming in fastp and clone calling in MiXCR, and kept productive beta chains. Identical CDR3 protein sequences are pooled into one entry, listed with their most common genes and DNA. Recorded for this sample are under 450,000 distinct CDR3 sequences; approximately 17% of them occurred a single time. The ten largest clones take up approximately 1% of the sample. What these receptors recognize is not known. Sequenced material: blood, either unsorted or a sorted T cell fraction (not recorded which). The receptor source for this set is a male donor with ankylosing spondylitis.

This chain uses TRBV5-1 with TRBJ1-1; D is undetermined. This CDR3 has 13 amino acids. Germline assignment: CDR1 SGHRS and CDR2 YFSETQ. Between the trimmed V and J ends, which lost 6 bases and 0 bases, there was a span of 9 bases. The chain's CDR3 is CASMRGMNTEAFF. CDR3 coding DNA: TGCGCCAGCATGAGAGGGATGAACACTGAAGCTTTCTTT.

This clonotype appeared many times. The V gene is TRBV14, the J gene TRBJ1-2, with D perhaps matching TRBD1 (5 bases). V lost 0 bases and J lost 0, with 17 bases in between. CDR3 length: 18 amino acids. Germline V CDR1 and CDR2: SGHDN, FVKESK. CDR3: CASSQDQWQGPPNYGYTF. The CDR3 DNA sequence: TGTGCCAGCAGCCAAGATCAGTGGCAGGGTCCTCCTAACTATGGCTACACCTTC.

For this clonotype: One end of the junction varies from germline; a read error may be responsible. The chain couples TRBV20-1 to TRBJ2-7, with D perhaps TRBD1 (6 bases). This CDR3 spans 14 amino acids. CDR1 and CDR2 from the germline V gene are DFQATT and SNEGSKA (reference sequence). The CDR3 DNA reads as TGCAGTGCCCAGGGGCCCTGGGGCTCCTACGAGCAGTATTTC. Translated: CSAQGPWGSYEQYF.

This clonotype was detected a few times. V gene TRBV2 combines with J gene TRBJ1-1; maybe TRBD1 (5 bases). Germline CDR1 reads SNHLY; CDR2 reads FYNNEI. Trimming pared 2 bases from V and 1 base from J, leaving 8 bases between. This CDR3 has 14 residues. In DNA, the CDR3 is TGTGCCAGCAGTGAAAGACAGTGGAACACTGAAGCTTTCTTT. Translation gives CASSERQWNTEAFF.

This clonotype was observed at least ten times. The genes are TRBV9 and TRBJ2-1; TRBD2 matches at 10 bases. Germline CDR1 and CDR2: SGDLS and YYNGEE. The length of the CDR3 is 16 residues. J was trimmed by 4 bases and V by 3 bases; bases with no gene match: 7. As DNA, the CDR3 is TGTGCCAGCAGCGCCCCCACTAGCGGGGAATACAATGAGCAGTTCTTC. It is translated as CASSAPTSGEYNEQFF.

The gene calls are TRBV20-1 and TRBJ2-3; the match to TRBD2 covers 13 bases. The CDR3 has 16 amino acids. CDR1 DFQATT and CDR2 SNEGSKA come from the germline V gene (reference sequence). The junction had 4 bases not matched to a gene; V was cut back by 0 bases and J by 4 bases. The DNA for the CDR3 is TGCAGTGCTAGAGATCCGACTAGCGGGAGGTCAGATACGCAGTATTTT. It translates to CSARDPTSGRSDTQYF.

At least ten counts were recorded for this clonotype. The chain links TRBV5-1 to TRBJ1-2; D is uncertain. The CDR3 spans 14 residues. V was shortened by 0 bases and J by 8 bases, with 14 bases between the two germline ends. Germline V gene data show CDR1 as SGHRS and CDR2 as YFSETQ. The CDR3 DNA follows: TGCGCCAGCAGCTTGGCTGGTGACACTTTAGGCTACACCTTC. Translating gives CASSLAGDTLGYTF. Based on the CDR3 plus reference TRBV5-1 and TRBJ1-2, the full variable domain is KAGVTQTPRYLIKTRGQQVTLSCSPISGHRSVSWYQQTPGQGLQFLFEYFSETQRNKGNFPGRFSGRQFSNSRSEMNVSTLELGDSALYLCASSLAGDTLGYTFGSGTRLTVV.

The genes are TRBV9 and TRBJ1-2, with 8 bases that match TRBD1. The CDR3 has 14 amino acids. Germline CDR1 reads SGDLS; CDR2 reads YYNGEE. Unmatched junction bases numbered 7, after V lost 4 bases and J lost 5 bases. CDR3 loop: CASSPGGDLYGYTF. The CDR3 DNA follows: TGTGCCAGCAGCCCAGGGGGCGACCTTTATGGCTACACCTTC.

Only a few counts were recorded for this clonotype. The chain joins TRBV4-1 to TRBJ1-5, with D unresolved. There are 13 residues in the CDR3. Germline lookup yields CDR1 MGHRA and CDR2 YSYEKL. V was cut by 6 bases and J by 7 bases, with 13 bases left in between. CDR3 DNA sequence: TGCGCCAGCAGTCGGACCACAATCCAGCCCCAGCATTTT. This gives the protein CASSRTTIQPQHF.

This clonotype has more than one count but fewer than ten. The chain uses TRBV5-1 and TRBJ1-5; the D is unclear. The CDR3 loop spans 15 amino acids. V was trimmed by 0 bases and J by 4 bases, leaving 11 bases between them. Germline-derived CDR1 and CDR2 are SGHRS and YFSETQ. The CDR3 nucleotides are TGCGCCAGCAGCTTGGGGCCCGAAGCAAATCAGCCCCAGCATTTT. Translation: CASSLGPEANQPQHF.

V and J are TRBV27 and TRBJ2-7; perhaps TRBD2 as D (7 bases). The CDR3 loop spans 17 amino acids. Trimming took off 3 bases at V and 1 base at J, with 19 bases between the two ends. Germline-derived CDR1 and CDR2 are MNHEY and SMNVEV (reference sequence). CDR3 DNA sequence: TGTGCCAGCAGTTTTGGGGGCCGGGGGGCGTCTTCCTACGAGCAGTACTTC. Its protein product is CASSFGGRGASSYEQYF.

This clonotype was counted ten times or more. This chain connects TRBV12-3 or TRBV12-4 to TRBJ2-6; D assignment may be TRBD1 or TRBD2 (5 bases each). Trimming cost V 5 bases and J 0 bases, with 11 bases left between them. This CDR3 has 16 residues. In DNA form, the CDR3 reads TGTGCCAGCAGTCCGGGACGGCGCTCTGGGGCCAACGTCCTGACTTTC. This sequence encodes CASSPGRRSGANVLTF.

This chain joins TRBV29-1 and TRBJ2-5; 8 nucleotides match TRBD2. This CDR3 comprises 12 residues. Unmatched junction bases numbered 3, after V lost 2 bases and J lost 7 bases. The germline CDR1 and CDR2 sequences are SQVTM and ANQGSEA. This chain's CDR3 is CSVERAGGTQYF. In DNA form, the CDR3 reads TGCAGCGTTGAAAGGGCGGGAGGGACCCAGTACTTC.

This clonotype was counted between two and nine times. The rearrangement links TRBV5-1 to TRBJ2-3; TRBD2 agrees at 16 bases. Germline V lookup: CDR1 SGHRS, CDR2 YFSETQ. The CDR3 runs to 18 residues. After removal of 4 bases from V and 1 base from J, the junction contained 6 bases not matched to a gene. The chain's CDR3 is CASSQGLAGGPGTDTQYF. CDR3 sequence (DNA): TGCGCCAGCAGCCAGGGACTAGCGGGAGGGCCCGGCACAGATACGCAGTATTTT.